The 3 T cell receptor beta chains presented below share a single source sample, sequenced in a study of early T cells in non-severe SARS-CoV-2 infection. Each CDR3 protein is one row after TCRdb ran MiXCR on the 5' RACE reads. Of about 130,000 distinct CDR3 sequences detected, more than 12% appear once; the ten largest clones hold around a fifth. The sample taken for sequencing was whole blood. Every receptor here comes from an adult who was a healthcare worker with PCR-confirmed SARS-CoV-2 infection or an uninfected control (not recorded which).

The rearrangement joins TRBV12-3 or TRBV12-4 to TRBJ2-3; D not resolved. Trimming removed 3 bases from V and 5 bases from J, with 9 bases in between. The CDR3 is made up of 13 amino acids. CDR3 coding DNA: TGTGCCAGCAGTTTCGGCCCGGAAGATACGCAGTATTTT. Translating it yields CASSFGPEDTQYF.

The J gene is TRBJ1-5, the V gene TRBV6-1; D gene unclear. The CDR3 loop spans 15 amino acids. V was trimmed by 6 bases and J by 2 bases, leaving 14 bases between them. CDR1 is MNHNS and CDR2 is SASEGT in the germline V gene. CDR3 sequence reads: CASSGWGLGNQPQHF. The CDR3, as DNA: TGTGCCAGCAGCGGGTGGGGATTAGGCAATCAGCCCCAGCATTTT.

The J gene is TRBJ1-1, the V gene TRBV18; D unclear. CDR3 length equals 13 residues. Trimming took off 3 bases at V and 6 bases at J, with 11 bases between the two ends. Germline V gene data show CDR1 as KGHSH and CDR2 as LQKENI. CDR3 bases: TGTGCCAGCTCACCCCCGCGGCCGTCTGAAGCTTTCTTT. It is translated as CASSPPRPSEAFF.